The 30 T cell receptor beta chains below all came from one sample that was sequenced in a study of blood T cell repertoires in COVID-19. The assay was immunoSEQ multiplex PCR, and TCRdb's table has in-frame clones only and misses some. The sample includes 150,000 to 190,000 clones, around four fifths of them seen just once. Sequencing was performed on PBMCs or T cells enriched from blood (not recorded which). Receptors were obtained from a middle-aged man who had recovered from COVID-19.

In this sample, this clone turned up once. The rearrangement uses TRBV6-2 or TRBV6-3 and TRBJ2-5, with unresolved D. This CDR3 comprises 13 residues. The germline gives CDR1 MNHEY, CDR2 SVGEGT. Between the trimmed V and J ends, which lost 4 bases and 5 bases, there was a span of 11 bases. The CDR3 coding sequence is TGTGCCAGCAGTTTAAGCTCCTTGGAGACCCAGTACTTC. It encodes CASSLSSLETQYF.

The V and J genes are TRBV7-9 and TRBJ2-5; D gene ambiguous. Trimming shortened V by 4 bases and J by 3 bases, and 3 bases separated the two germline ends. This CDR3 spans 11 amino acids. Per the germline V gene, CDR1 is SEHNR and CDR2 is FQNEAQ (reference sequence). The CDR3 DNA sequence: TGTGCCAGCAGCTCCGAAGAGACCCAGTACTTC. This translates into CASSSEETQYF.

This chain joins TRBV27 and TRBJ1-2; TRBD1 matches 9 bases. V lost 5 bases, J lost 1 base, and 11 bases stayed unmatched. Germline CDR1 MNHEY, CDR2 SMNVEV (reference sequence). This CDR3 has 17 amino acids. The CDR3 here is CASSPRIPGQGNYGYTF. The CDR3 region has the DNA TGTGCCAGCAGTCCCCGGATTCCGGGACAGGGTAACTATGGCTACACCTTC.

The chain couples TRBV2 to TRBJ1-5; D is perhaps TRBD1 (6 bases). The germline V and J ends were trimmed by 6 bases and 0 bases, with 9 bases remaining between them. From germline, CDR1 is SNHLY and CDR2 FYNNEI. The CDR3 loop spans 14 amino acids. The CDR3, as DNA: TGTGCCAGCAGCGGGACATATAGCAATCAGCCCCAGCATTTT. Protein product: CASSGTYSNQPQHF.

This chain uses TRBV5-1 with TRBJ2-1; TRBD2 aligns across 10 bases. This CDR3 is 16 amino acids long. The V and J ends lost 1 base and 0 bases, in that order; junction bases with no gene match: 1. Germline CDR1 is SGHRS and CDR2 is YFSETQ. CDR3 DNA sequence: TGCGCCAGCAGCTTGACTAGCGGGGTCTCCTACAATGAGCAGTTCTTC. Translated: CASSLTSGVSYNEQFF.

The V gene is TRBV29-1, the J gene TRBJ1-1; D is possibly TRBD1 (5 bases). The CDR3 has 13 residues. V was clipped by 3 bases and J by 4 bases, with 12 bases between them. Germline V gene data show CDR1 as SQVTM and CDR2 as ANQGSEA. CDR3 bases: TGCAGCGTTGAGGTGGGGCCGAGCACTGAAGCTTTCTTT. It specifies CSVEVGPSTEAFF.

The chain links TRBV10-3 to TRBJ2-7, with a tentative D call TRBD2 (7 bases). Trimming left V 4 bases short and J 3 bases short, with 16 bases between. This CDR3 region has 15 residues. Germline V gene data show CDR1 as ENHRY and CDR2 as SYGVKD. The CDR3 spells CAISGSRGQNYEQYF. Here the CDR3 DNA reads TGTGCCATCAGTGGGTCGCGGGGGCAAAACTACGAGCAGTACTTC.

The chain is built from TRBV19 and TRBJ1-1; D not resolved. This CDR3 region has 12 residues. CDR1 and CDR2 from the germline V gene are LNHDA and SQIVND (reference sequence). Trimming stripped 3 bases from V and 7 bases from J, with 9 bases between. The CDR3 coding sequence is TGTGCCAGTAGTATCATCTCCGGTGAAGCTTTCTTT. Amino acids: CASSIISGEAFF.

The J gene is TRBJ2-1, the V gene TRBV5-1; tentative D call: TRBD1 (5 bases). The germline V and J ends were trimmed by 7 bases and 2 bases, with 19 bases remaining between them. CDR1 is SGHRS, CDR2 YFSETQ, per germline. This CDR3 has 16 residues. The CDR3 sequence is CASAFQGFGAYNEQFF. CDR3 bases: TGCGCCAGCGCCTTCCAGGGTTTTGGGGCCTACAATGAGCAGTTCTTC.

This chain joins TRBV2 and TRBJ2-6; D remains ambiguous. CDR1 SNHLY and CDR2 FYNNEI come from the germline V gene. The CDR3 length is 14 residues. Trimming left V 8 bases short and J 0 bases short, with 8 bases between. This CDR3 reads CASVLNSGANVLTF. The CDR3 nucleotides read TGTGCCAGCGTTCTTAACTCTGGGGCCAACGTCCTGACTTTC.

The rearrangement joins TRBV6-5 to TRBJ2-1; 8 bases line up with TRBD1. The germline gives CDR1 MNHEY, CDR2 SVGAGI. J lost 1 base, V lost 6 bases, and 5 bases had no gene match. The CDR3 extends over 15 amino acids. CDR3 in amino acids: CASRRDRGSYNEQFF. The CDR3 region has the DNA TGTGCCAGCAGACGAGACAGGGGTTCCTACAATGAGCAGTTCTTC.

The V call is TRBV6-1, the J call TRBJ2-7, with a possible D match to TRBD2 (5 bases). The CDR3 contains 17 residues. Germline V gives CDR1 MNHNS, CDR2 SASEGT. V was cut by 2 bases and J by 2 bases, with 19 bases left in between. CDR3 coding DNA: TGTGCCAGCAGTGAAAATCCATTGCTAGCCATCCCCTACGAGCAGTACTTC. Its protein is CASSENPLLAIPYEQYF.

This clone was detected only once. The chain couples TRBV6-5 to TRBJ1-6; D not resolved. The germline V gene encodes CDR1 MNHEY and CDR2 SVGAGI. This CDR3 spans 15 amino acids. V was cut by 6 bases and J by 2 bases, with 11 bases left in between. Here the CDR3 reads CASSTIQTYNSPLHF. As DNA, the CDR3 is TGTGCCAGCAGCACCATACAAACCTATAATTCACCCCTCCACTTT.

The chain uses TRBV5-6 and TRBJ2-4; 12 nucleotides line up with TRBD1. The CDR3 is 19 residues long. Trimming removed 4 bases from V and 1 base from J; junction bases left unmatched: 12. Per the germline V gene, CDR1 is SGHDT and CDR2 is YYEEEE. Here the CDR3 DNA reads TGTGCCAGCAGCCCCGGGTGGGACAGGGGGCGCGGGGCCAAAAACATTCAGTACTTC. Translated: CASSPGWDRGRGAKNIQYF.

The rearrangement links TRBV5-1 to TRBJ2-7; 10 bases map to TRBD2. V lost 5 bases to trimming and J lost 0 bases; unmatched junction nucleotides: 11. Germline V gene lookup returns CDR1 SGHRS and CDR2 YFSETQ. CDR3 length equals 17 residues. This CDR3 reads CASRVASGGLNSYEQYF. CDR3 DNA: TGCGCCAGCAGGGTGGCTAGCGGGGGCCTTAACTCCTACGAGCAGTACTTC.

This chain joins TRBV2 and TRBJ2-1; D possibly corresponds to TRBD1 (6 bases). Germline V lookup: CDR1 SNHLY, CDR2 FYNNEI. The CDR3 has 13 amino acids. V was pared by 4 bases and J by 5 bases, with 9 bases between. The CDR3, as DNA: TGTGCCAGCAGTGCGGACAGAAACAATGAGCAGTTCTTC. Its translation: CASSADRNNEQFF. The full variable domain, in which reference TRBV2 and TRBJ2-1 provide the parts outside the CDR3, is EPEVTQTPSHQVTQMGQEVILRCVPISNHLYFYWYRQILGQKVEFLVSFYNNEISEKSEIFDDQFSVERPDGSNFTLKIRSTKLEDSAMYFCASSADRNNEQFFGPGTRLTVL.

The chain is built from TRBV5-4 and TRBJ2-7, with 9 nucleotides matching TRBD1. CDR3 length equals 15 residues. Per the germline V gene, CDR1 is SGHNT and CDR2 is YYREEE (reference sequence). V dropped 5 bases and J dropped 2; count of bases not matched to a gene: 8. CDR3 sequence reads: CASRPGTGSPYEQYF. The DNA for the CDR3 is TGTGCCAGCAGACCGGGGACAGGGAGTCCCTACGAGCAGTACTTC.

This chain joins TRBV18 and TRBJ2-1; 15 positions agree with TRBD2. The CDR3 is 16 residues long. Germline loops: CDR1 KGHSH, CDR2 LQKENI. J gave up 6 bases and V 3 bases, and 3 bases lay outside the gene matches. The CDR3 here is CASSPEGLAGGNEQFF. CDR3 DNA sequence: TGTGCCAGCTCACCGGAGGGACTAGCGGGGGGCAATGAGCAGTTCTTC.

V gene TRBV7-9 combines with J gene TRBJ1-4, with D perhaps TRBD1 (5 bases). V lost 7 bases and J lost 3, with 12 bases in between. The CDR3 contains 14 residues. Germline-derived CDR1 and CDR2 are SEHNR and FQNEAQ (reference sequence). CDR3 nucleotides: TGTGCCAGCATCGACAGTGGAGCTAATGAAAAACTGTTTTTT. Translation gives CASIDSGANEKLFF. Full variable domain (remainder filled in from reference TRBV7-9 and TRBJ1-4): DTGVSQNPRHKITKRGQNVTFRCDPISEHNRLYWYRQTLGQGPEFLTYFQNEAQLEKSRLLSDRFSAERPKGSFSTLEIQRTEQGDSAMYLCASIDSGANEKLFFGSGTQLSVL.

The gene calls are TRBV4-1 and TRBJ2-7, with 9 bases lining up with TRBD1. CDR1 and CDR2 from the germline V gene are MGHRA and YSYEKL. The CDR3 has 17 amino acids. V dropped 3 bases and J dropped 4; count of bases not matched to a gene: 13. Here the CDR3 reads CASSHSTDTGQGYEQYF. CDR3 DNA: TGCGCCAGCAGCCACTCTACTGACACGGGACAGGGTTACGAGCAGTACTTC.

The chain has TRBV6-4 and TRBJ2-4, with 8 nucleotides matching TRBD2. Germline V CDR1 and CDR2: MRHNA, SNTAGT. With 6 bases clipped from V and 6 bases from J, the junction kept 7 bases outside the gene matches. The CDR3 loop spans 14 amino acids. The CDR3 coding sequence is TGTGCCAGCAGCCCCGGACTAGCATCAAACATTCAGTACTTC. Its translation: CASSPGLASNIQYF.

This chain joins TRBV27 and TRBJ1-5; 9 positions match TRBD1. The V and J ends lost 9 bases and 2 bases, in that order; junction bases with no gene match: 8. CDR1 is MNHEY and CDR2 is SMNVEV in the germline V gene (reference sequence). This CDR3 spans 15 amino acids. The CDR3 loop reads CASHGQGLGNQPQHF. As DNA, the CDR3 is TGTGCCAGTCATGGACAGGGGTTGGGCAATCAGCCCCAGCATTTT.

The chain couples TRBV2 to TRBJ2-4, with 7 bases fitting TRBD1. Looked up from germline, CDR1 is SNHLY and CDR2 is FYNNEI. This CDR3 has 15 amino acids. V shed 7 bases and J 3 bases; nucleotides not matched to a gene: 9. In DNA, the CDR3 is TGTGCCAGCATCCCAAACCGGGACAGCAAAAACATTCAGTACTTC. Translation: CASIPNRDSKNIQYF.

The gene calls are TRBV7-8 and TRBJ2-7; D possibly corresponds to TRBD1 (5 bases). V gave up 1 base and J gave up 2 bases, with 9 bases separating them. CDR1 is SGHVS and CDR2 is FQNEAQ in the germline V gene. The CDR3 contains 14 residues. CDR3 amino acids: CASSLVQGTYEQYF. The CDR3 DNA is TGTGCCAGCAGCTTAGTGCAGGGAACCTACGAGCAGTACTTC.

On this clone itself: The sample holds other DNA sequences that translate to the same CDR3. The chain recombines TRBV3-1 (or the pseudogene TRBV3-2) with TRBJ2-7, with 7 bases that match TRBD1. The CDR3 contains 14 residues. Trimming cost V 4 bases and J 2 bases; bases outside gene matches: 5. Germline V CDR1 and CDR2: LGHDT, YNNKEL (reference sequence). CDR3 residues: CASSLGQATYEQYF. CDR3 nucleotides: TGTGCCAGCAGCCTCGGACAGGCGACCTACGAGCAGTACTTC.

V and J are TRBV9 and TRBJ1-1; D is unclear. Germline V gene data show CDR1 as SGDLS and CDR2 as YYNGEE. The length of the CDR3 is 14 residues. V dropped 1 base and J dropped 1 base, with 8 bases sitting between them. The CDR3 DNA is TGTGCCAGCAGCGTAATTGCGGAGAACACTGAAGCTTTCTTT. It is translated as CASSVIAENTEAFF.

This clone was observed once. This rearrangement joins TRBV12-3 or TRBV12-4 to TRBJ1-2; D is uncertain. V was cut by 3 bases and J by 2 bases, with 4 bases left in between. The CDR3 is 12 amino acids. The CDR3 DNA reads TGTGCCAGCAGTTTCGAGAACTATGGCTACACCTTC. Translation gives CASSFENYGYTF.

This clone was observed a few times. CDR3 DNA sequence: TGTGCCAGCAGTTCAACCGGGACAGGGGGAAATTCACCCCTCCACTTT. The encoded protein is CASSSTGTGGNSPLHF. J is TRBJ1-6 and V is TRBV11-2; 11 bases are a match to TRBD1. Looked up from germline, CDR1 is SGHAT and CDR2 is FQNNGV. Trimming took 6 bases from V and 7 from J; bases not matched to a gene: 8. There are 16 residues in the CDR3.

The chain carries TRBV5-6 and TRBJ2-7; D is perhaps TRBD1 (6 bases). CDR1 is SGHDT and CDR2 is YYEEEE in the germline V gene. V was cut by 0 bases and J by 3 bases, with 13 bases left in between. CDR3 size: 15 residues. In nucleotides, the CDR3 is TGTGCCAGCAGCTTGGACCACAGGGCGAACTACGAGCAGTACTTC. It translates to CASSLDHRANYEQYF.

The CDR3 nucleotides are TGTGCCAGCAGTTACAGCAGGACGGGGGTTCAGTACTTC. Its protein product is CASSYSRTGVQYF. The rearrangement uses TRBV6-5 and TRBJ2-4; D may be TRBD2 (6 bases). CDR1 and CDR2 (germline): MNHEY, SVGAGI. This CDR3 is 13 amino acids long. V lost 2 bases, J lost 11 bases, and 13 bases lay in between.